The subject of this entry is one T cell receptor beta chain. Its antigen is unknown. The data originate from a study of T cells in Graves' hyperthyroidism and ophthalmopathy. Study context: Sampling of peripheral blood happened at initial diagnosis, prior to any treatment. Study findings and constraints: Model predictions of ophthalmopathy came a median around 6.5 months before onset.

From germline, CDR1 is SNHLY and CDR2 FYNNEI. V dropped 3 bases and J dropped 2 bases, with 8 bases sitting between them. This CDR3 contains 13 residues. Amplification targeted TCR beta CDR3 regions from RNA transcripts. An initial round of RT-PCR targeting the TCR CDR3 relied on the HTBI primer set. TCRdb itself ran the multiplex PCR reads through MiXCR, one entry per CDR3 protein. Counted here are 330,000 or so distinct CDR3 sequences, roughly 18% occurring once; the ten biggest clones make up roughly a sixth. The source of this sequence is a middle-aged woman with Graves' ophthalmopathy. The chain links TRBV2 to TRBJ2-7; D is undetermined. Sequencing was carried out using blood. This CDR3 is CASSEGSTYEQYF. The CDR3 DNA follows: TGTGCCAGCAGTGAGGGCAGCACCTACGAGCAGTACTTC.